What follows describes a single TCR beta chain. Its antigen is not identified. The sample originates from a study of regulatory T cells in long-lasting Graves disease. Germline V gives CDR1 MNHEY, CDR2 SMNVEV (reference sequence). The V end was cut by 11 bases, the J end by 0 bases, with 14 bases between. The CDR3 spans 14 residues. Time point here: newly diagnosed GD, antithyroid drugs for less than 3 months. RNA extracted from PBMCs served as the sequencing template. Study findings and constraints: Under persistent disease, TRBV28, TRBJ1-2 and TRBJ2-5 were used preferentially.

Arm-PCR with iRepertoire HTBI primers amplified the CDR3 regions for these TCR beta libraries. TCRdb reprocessed the multiplex PCR reads via MiXCR and lists one record per CDR3 protein. Of roughly 610,000 distinct CDR3 sequences in the sample, about 16% were seen once. The sample was also reused in another study, on T cells in Graves' hyperthyroidism and ophthalmopathy. That investigation notes: Hyperthyroidism was newly diagnosed in patients aged 18 to 65 (duration under 2 months). Patients were excluded for uncontrolled infection, other autoimmune disease, pregnancy or lactation.

The specimen was peripheral blood mononuclear cells (PBMCs), collected at new diagnosis, from a patient treated with antithyroid drugs. This TCR was recovered from a man between 18 and 29 years old with Graves disease. The rearrangement uses TRBV27 and TRBJ2-4, with D maybe TRBD2 (5 bases). This CDR3 is CAQSRGVAKNIQYF. The CDR3 bases are TGTGCCCAGAGTCGGGGAGTAGCCAAAAACATTCAGTACTTC.